This T cell receptor (beta chain) stems from a study of blood T cell repertoires in COVID-19. The participants were between about 18 and 95 years old and came from fewer than 25 US areas. Which cohort a participant joined came from the clinical history participants gave. Each exposed participant met a COVID-19 case in the 2 weeks preceding study entry. J gave up 5 bases and V 2 bases, and 8 bases lay outside the gene matches. The CDR3 has 19 residues. The germline gives CDR1 LGHNA, CDR2 YSLEER. Assay used: immunoSEQ multiplex PCR; TCRdb lists only in-frame clones, some missing. The sample yields 320,000 or so clones, about 85% seen once.

The sample consisted of PBMCs or T cells enriched from blood (not recorded which). The V call is TRBV4-3, the J call TRBJ2-2; 16 nucleotides align to TRBD2. The TCR originated in a woman aged 30 to 39 who had been exposed to COVID-19. The CDR3 DNA reads TGCGCCAGCAGCCAATTCGGGACTAGCGGGGGGGCCGTTACCGGGGAGCTGTTTTTT. This encodes CASSQFGTSGGAVTGELFF.